Shown below are 14 T cell receptor beta chains from a single sample sequenced in a study of T-cell memory formation after mild COVID-19. MiXCR, run by TCRdb on the 5' RACE reads, gives a single entry per CDR3 protein. The sample contains roughly 200,000 distinct CDR3 sequences, roughly 16% of which appear only once. The sample consisted of PBMCs or a T cell subset sorted from them (not recorded which). The receptors stem from an adult woman who had mild COVID-19 (a few samples of this study predate the infection). Cell type and time point are not known.

This clonotype was observed a few times. This chain's CDR3 is CASSHENSIRRQETQYF. As DNA, the CDR3 is TGTGCCAGCAGCCACGAAAACTCCATCCGGCGGCAAGAGACCCAGTACTTC. The chain employs TRBV3-1 and TRBJ2-5; D remains unclear. From germline, CDR1 is LGHDT and CDR2 YNNKEL (reference sequence). The CDR3 has 17 residues. The V gene lost 3 bases and the J gene lost 2 bases, with 19 bases spanning the gap.

This sequence joins TRBV12-3 or TRBV12-4 and TRBJ2-5; 9 positions agree with TRBD2. Losses at the gene ends were 5 bases for V and 1 base for J; bases not matched to a gene: 11. The CDR3 totals 17 residues. CDR3 DNA: TGTGCCAGCAGTCTCGAAGACTTAGCGGGGGTCCAAGAGACCCAGTACTTC. It is translated as CASSLEDLAGVQETQYF.

This clonotype was seen only a few times. V usage is TRBV18 and J usage is TRBJ2-7; D possibly uses TRBD1 or TRBD2 (5 bases each). Germline V CDR1 and CDR2: KGHSH, LQKENI. The CDR3 spans 14 residues. The V end lost 0 bases, the J end lost 2 bases, and 8 bases lay between the germline ends. The CDR3 coding sequence is TGTGCCAGCTCACCACCCGGGGCCCCCTACGAGCAGTACTTC. Translation gives CASSPPGAPYEQYF.

The sample holds many counts of this clonotype. J is TRBJ1-1 and V is TRBV5-6, with D possibly TRBD1 on 6 matching bases. The CDR3 is 18 amino acids. The germline V and J ends were trimmed by 4 bases and 0 bases, with 22 bases remaining between them. Germline V gene sequence: CDR1 SGHDT, CDR2 YYEEEE. CDR3: CASSPEEVGAPLNTEAFF. CDR3 DNA sequence: TGTGCCAGCAGCCCGGAGGAGGTGGGGGCCCCTTTGAACACTGAAGCTTTCTTT. The full variable domain, its missing parts supplied by reference TRBV5-6 and TRBJ1-1, is DAGVTQSPTHLIKTRGQQVTLRCSPKSGHDTVSWYQQALGQGPQFIFQYYEEEERQRGNFPDRFSGHQFPNYSSELNVNALLLGDSALYLCASSPEEVGAPLNTEAFFGQGTRLTVV.

There are a few counts of this clonotype. This chain uses TRBV7-2 with TRBJ2-1, with 12 bases matching TRBD2. Germline lookup yields CDR1 SGHTA and CDR2 FQGNSA. The CDR3 covers 16 residues. J lost 5 bases, V lost 4 bases, and 6 bases had no gene match. The CDR3 region is CASSSTSGSPNNEQFF. CDR3 sequence (DNA): TGTGCCAGCAGCTCGACTAGCGGGAGTCCGAACAATGAGCAGTTCTTC.

The rearrangement links TRBV5-4 to TRBJ2-6, with unresolved D. Germline assignment: CDR1 SGHNT and CDR2 YYREEE (reference sequence). V was clipped by 7 bases and J by 2 bases, with 7 bases between them. The CDR3 covers 13 residues. The CDR3 sequence is CASDPPGANVLTF. DNA for the CDR3: TGTGCCAGCGACCCACCTGGGGCCAACGTCCTGACTTTC.

The rearrangement uses TRBV12-3 or TRBV12-4 and TRBJ2-3; possible D gene TRBD2, 5 bases. V was trimmed by 4 bases and J by 6 bases, leaving 14 bases between them. This CDR3 contains 14 residues. The CDR3 here is CASSSPGSWDTQYF. The CDR3 DNA reads TGTGCCAGCAGTTCCCCGGGAAGTTGGGATACGCAGTATTTT.

This clonotype was detected only a few times. The chain employs TRBV15 and TRBJ2-1; D may be TRBD1 (5 bases). The CDR3 has 13 residues. Germline CDR1 reads LNHNV; CDR2 reads YYDKDF (reference sequence). Trimming stripped 0 bases from V and 10 bases from J, with 10 bases between. As DNA, the CDR3 is TGTGCCACCAGCAGAGATAGCCAGGGCGAGCAGTTCTTC. It specifies CATSRDSQGEQFF.

This clonotype was found many times. V usage is TRBV4-3 and J usage is TRBJ2-3, with D possibly called TRBD1 or TRBD2 (5 bases each). Trimming took 0 bases from V and 3 from J, leaving 13 bases between them. The CDR3 covers 16 residues. Per the germline V gene, CDR1 is LGHNA and CDR2 is YSLEER. In nucleotides, the CDR3 is TGCGCCAGCAGCCAAGATCAAGGGTGGGGGACAGATACGCAGTATTTT. Translating it yields CASSQDQGWGTDTQYF.

This chain connects TRBV3-1 to TRBJ1-2, with D unclear. The CDR3 spans 15 residues. The V gene's germline CDR1 is LGHDT and CDR2 YNNKEL (reference sequence). Trimming took off 0 bases at V and 3 bases at J, with 11 bases between the two ends. In DNA form, the CDR3 reads TGTGCCAGCAGCCAAGATTTCCGGTCCCACTATGGCTACACCTTC. It encodes CASSQDFRSHYGYTF.

The CDR3 protein is CASRKQGAGYNEQFF. CDR3 bases: TGTGCCAGCAGGAAACAGGGGGCCGGCTACAATGAGCAGTTCTTC. V and J are TRBV12-3 or TRBV12-4 and TRBJ2-1, with 9 bases that match TRBD1. With 6 bases clipped from V and 3 bases from J, the junction kept 6 bases outside the gene matches. The CDR3 has 15 amino acids.

This clonotype was detected a few times. The chain uses TRBV4-1 and TRBJ1-5, with 11 bases aligning to TRBD1. This CDR3 region has 16 residues. V shed 0 bases and J 3 bases; nucleotides not matched to a gene: 1. CDR1 and CDR2 from the germline V gene are MGHRA and YSYEKL. DNA for the CDR3: TGCGCCAGCAGCCAAGAGGACAGGGGGCCCAATCAGCCCCAGCATTTT. It is translated as CASSQEDRGPNQPQHF.

This clonotype was seen a few times. The chain uses TRBV12-3 or TRBV12-4 and TRBJ1-5; 8 nucleotides align to TRBD1. V lost 3 bases and J lost 2; bases outside the gene matches: 9. The CDR3 covers 17 residues. DNA for the CDR3: TGTGCCAGCAGTTTCTCCTCCGGGACAGGTGGCAATCAGCCCCAGCATTTT. It specifies CASSFSSGTGGNQPQHF.

The table lists this clonotype with a few counts. The V call is TRBV11-2, the J call TRBJ1-5, with D perhaps matching TRBD1 (6 bases). Per the germline V gene, CDR1 is SGHAT and CDR2 is FQNNGV. The CDR3 totals 13 residues. V was clipped by 4 bases and J by 9 bases, with 13 bases between them. CDR3 amino acids: CASSSTGGRPQHF. As DNA, the CDR3 is TGTGCCAGCAGCTCCACGGGGGGGCGGCCCCAGCATTTT.